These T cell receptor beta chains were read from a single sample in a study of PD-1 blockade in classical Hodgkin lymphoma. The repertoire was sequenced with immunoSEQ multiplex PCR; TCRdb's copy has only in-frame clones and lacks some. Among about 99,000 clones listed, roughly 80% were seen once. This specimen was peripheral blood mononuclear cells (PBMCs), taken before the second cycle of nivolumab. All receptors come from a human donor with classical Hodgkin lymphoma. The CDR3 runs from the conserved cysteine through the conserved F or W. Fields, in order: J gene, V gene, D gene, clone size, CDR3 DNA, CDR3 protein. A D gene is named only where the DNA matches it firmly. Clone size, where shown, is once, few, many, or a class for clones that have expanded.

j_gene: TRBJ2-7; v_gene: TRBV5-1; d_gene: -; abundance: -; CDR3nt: TGCGCCAGCAGCTGGGAGATCGGGTACGAGCAGTACTTC; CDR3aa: CASSWEIGYEQYF
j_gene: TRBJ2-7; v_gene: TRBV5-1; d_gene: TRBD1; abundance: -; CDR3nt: TGCGCCAGCAGCCTCCGCGGACAGGGCGAGCAGTACTTC; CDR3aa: CASSLRGQGEQYF
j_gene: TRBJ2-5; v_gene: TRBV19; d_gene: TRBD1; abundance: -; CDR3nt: TGTGCCAGTAGTATCGGCTTGGGACAGGGAGAGACCCAGTACTTC; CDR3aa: CASSIGLGQGETQYF
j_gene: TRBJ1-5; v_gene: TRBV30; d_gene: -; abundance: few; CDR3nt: TGTGCCTGGAATCAGGGCCCAAATCAGCCCCAGCATTTT; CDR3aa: CAWNQGPNQPQHF
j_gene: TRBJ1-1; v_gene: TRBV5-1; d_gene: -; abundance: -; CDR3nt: TGCGCCAGCAGCTTGGTCCCAGTGGGGGACACTGAAGCTTTCTTT; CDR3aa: CASSLVPVGDTEAFF
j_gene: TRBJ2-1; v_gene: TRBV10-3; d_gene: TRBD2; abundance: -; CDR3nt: TGTGCCATCAGTGTATCAGGACTAGCGGGTCCAAATGAGCAGTTCTTC; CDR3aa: CAISVSGLAGPNEQFF
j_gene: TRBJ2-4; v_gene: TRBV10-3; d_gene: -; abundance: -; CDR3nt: TGTGCCATCAGCCAAGACAGACTAGACATTCAGTACTTC; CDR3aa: CAISQDRLDIQYF
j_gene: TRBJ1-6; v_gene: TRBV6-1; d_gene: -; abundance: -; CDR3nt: TGTGCCAGCAGTGAATCACAGTATTCACCCCTCCACTTT; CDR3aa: CASSESQYSPLHF
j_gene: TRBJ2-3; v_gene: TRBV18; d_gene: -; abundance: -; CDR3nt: TGTGCCAGCTCACCACTGGGGCAGACAGATACGCAGTATTTT; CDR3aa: CASSPLGQTDTQYF
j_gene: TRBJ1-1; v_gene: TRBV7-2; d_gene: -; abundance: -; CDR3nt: TGTGCCAGCAGCCCACCTACGAAAGTAACTGAAGCTTTCTTT; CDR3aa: CASSPPTKVTEAFF
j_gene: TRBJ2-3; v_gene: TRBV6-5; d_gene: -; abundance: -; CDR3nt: TGTGCCAGCAGTCCTGGAGGTACGCAGTATTTT; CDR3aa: CASSPGGTQYF
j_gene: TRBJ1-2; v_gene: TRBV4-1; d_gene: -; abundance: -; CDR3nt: TGCGCCAGCAGCCAAAGAGGTTCCTATGGCTACACCTTC; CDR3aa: CASSQRGSYGYTF
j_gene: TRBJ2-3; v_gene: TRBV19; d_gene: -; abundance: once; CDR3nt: TGTGCCAGTAGGGGCGGGGCAGATACGCAGTATTTT; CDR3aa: CASRGGADTQYF
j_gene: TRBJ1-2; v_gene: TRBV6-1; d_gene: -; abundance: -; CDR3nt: TGTGCCAGCGGGGTGGGGGGCGTGTTCTCTGGCTACACCTTC; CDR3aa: CASGVGGVFSGYTF
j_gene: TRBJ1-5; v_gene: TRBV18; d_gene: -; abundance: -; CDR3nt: TGTGCCAGCTCACCATGGGGGAATCAGCCCCAGCATTTT; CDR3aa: CASSPWGNQPQHF
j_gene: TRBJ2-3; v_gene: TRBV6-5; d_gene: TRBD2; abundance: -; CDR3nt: TGTGCCAGCAGTTACTCGCCTAGCGGGAGCACAGATACGCAGTATTTT; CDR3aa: CASSYSPSGSTDTQYF
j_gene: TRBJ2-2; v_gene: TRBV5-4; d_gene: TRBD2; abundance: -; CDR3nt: TGTGCCAGCAGCAGAATAGCGGGAGGGTCCCCCGGGGAGCTGTTTTTT; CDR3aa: CASSRIAGGSPGELFF
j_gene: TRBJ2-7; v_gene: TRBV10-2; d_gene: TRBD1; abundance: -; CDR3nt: TGCGCCAGCAGGGGACAGGGGACCTCCTACGAGCAGTACTTC; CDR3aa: CASRGQGTSYEQYF
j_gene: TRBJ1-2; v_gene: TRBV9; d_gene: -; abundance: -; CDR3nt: TGTGCCAGCAGCGTAGCTGAGGGTGGGATCTATGGCTACACCTTC; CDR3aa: CASSVAEGGIYGYTF
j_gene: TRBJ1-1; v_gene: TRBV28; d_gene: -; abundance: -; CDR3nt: TGTGCCAGCAGTTTAATAGGGAGGGCCACTGAAGCTTTCTTT; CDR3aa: CASSLIGRATEAFF
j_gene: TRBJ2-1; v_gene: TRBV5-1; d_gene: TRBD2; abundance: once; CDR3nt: TGCGCCAGCAGCGAAGGGACTAGCGGATACAATGAGCAGTTCTTC; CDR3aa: CASSEGTSGYNEQFF
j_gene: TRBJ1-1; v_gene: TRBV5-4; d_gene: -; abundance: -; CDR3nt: TGTGCCAGCAGCGCCCAGGCAGCTATAAACACTGAAGCTTTCTTT; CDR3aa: CASSAQAAINTEAFF
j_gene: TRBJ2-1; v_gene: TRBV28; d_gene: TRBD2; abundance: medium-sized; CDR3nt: TGTGCCAGCAGTTTATTGTCCGGGACTAGTGGCAATGAGCAGTTCTTC; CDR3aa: CASSLLSGTSGNEQFF
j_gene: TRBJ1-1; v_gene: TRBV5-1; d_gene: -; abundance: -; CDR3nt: TGCGCCAGCAGCTTGGCCAAAGGGGACACTGAAGCTTTCTTT; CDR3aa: CASSLAKGDTEAFF
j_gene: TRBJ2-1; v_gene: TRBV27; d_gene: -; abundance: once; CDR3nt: TGTGCCAGCAGTCGCAGGGTATACAATGAGCAGTTCTTC; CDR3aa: CASSRRVYNEQFF
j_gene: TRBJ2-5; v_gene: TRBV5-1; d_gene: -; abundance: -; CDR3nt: TGCGCCAGCAGCTTGGCCCAGCAGGGAGAGACCCAGTACTTC; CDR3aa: CASSLAQQGETQYF
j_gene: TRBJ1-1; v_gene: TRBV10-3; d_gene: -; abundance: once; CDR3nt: TGTGCCATCAGTGAGTCTAGCGCTGAAGCTTTCTTT; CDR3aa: CAISESSAEAFF
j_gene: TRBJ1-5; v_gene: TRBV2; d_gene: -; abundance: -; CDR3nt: TGTGCCAGCAGTGGGTTCGGGCCCCAGCATTTT; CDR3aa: CASSGFGPQHF
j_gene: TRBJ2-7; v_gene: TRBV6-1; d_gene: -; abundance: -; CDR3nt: TGTGCCAGCAGTGAAGCCCACGGCCGCTACGAGCAGTACTTC; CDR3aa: CASSEAHGRYEQYF
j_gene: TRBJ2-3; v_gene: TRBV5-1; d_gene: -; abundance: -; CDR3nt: TGCGCCAGCAGCTTGGTACTAGGTGGCACAGATACGCAGTATTTT; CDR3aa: CASSLVLGGTDTQYF
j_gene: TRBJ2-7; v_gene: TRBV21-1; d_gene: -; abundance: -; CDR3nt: TGTGCCAGCAGCAAAGTGGGGACAGTCAAGGGTTGGGAGCAGTACTTC; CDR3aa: CASSKVGTVKGWEQYF
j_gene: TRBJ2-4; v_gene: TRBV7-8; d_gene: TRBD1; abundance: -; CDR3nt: TGTGCCAGCAGCCCCCGGCAGGGGGACGCCAAAAACATTCAGTACTTC; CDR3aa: CASSPRQGDAKNIQYF
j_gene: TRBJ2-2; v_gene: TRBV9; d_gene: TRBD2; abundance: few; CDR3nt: TGTGCCAGCAGTGCCACTAGCGCGAACACCGGGGAGCTGTTTTTT; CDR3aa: CASSATSANTGELFF
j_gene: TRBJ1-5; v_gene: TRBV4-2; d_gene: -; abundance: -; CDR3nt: TGTGCCAGCAGCCAAGAATCCAATCAGCCCCAGCATTTT; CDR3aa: CASSQESNQPQHF
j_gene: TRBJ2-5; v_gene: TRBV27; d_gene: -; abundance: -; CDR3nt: TGTGCCAGCAGTTTATCGTTCACAAGTGAGACCCAGTACTTC; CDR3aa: CASSLSFTSETQYF
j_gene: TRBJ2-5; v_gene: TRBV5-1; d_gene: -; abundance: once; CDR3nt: TGCGCCAGCAGCTTGGCTCAGCCGCAAGAGACCCAGTACTTC; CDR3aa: CASSLAQPQETQYF
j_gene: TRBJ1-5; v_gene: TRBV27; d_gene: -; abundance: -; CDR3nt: TGTGCCAGCAGCCGCGTTGGGGCCAATCAGCCCCAGCATTTT; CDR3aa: CASSRVGANQPQHF
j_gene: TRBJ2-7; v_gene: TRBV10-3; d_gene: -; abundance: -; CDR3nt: TGTGCCATCAGCTCTAAGCCCTACGAGCAGTACTTC; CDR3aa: CAISSKPYEQYF
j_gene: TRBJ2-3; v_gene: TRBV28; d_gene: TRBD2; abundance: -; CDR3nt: TGTGCCAGCAGTTCACTAGCGGGAAGCACAGATACGCAGTATTTT; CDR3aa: CASSSLAGSTDTQYF
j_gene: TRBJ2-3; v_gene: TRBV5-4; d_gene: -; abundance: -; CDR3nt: TGTGCCAGCAGCCCTCAGGCGGGCACAGATACGCAGTATTTT; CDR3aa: CASSPQAGTDTQYF
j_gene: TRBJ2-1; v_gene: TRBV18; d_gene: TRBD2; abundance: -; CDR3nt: TGTGCCAGCAGCGAGCGGGAGGAGGGTGAGCAGTTCTTC; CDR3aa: CASSEREEGEQFF
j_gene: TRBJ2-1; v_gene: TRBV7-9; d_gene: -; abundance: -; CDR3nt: TGTGCCAGCAGCTCACCACCGGGGCCCTACAATGAGCAGTTCTTC; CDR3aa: CASSSPPGPYNEQFF
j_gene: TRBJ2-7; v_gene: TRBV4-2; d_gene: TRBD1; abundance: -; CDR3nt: TGTGCCAGCAGTCAAGGACAGGGGGACGAGCAGTACTTC; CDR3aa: CASSQGQGDEQYF
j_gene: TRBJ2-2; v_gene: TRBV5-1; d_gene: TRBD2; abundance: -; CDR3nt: TGCGCCAGCAGTTCCCCTAGCGGGAGAGGCGGGGAGCTGTTTTTT; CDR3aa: CASSSPSGRGGELFF
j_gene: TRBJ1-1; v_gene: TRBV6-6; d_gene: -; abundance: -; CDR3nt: TGTGCCAGCAGTTACTCTACGAACACTGAAGCTTTCTTT; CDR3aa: CASSYSTNTEAFF
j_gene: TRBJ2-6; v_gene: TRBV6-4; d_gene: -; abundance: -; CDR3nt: TGTGCCAGCAGTGACTCAGGCAGCTCTGGGGCCAACGTCCTGACTTTC; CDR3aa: CASSDSGSSGANVLTF
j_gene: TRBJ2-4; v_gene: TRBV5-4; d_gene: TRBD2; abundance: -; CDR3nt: TGTGCCAGCAGCTCAGCGGGAGAAGGAAACATTCAGTACTTC; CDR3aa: CASSSAGEGNIQYF
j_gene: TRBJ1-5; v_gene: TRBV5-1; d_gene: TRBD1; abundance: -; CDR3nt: TGCGCCAGCAGCATAGACGGGACAGGGGTTCAGCCCCAGCATTTT; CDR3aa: CASSIDGTGVQPQHF
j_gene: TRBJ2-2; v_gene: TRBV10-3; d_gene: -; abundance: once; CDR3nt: TGTGCCACACGGGAGGGGGCTGCGGGCGGGGAGCTGTTTTTT; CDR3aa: CATREGAAGGELFF
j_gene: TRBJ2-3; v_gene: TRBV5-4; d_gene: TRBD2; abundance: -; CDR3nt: TGTGCCAGCAGCTTGCAGACTAGCGGGAGGAGTGCAGATACGCAGTATTTT; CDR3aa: CASSLQTSGRSADTQYF
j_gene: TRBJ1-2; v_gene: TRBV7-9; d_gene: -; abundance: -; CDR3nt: TGTGCCAGCAGCTTTTCTCGGGCGACCTACACCTTC; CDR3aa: CASSFSRATYTF
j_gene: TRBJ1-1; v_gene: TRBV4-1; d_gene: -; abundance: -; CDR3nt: TGCGCCAGCAGCCAAGATAGTAAGGGGACCTCTTTCTTT; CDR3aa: CASSQDSKGTSFF
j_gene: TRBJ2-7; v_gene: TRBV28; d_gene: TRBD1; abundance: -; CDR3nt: TGTGCCAGCAGTTTAATCCAGGGGGCCTACGAGCAGTACTTC; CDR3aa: CASSLIQGAYEQYF
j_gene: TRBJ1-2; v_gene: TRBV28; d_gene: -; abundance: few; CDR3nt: TGTGCCAGCAGGGCGGCTGGCTATGGCTACACCTTC; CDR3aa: CASRAAGYGYTF